This TCR beta chain is from a study of human T cells and chemical hapten exposure. Study as a whole: Patch testing placed 0.01% DPC on the upper back, with readings at 6 days. Overall study results and limits: Donors, who had alopecia, may show an immune response that differs from healthy people's.

CDR3 length equals 13 residues. V was clipped by 1 base and J by 4 bases, with 7 bases between them. The germline gives CDR1 SGHTA, CDR2 FQGNSA. Details on this clonotype: As yet, its antigen is unknown.

The study used a library that attached unique molecular identifiers to individual cDNA molecules. TCRdb passed the RACE reads through MiXCR, listing each CDR3 protein once. The sample holds a few hundred thousand distinct CDR3 sequences, about 9% seen once. The time point was: pre-sensitization, week 0. Treatment of the sample: therapeutic diphenylcyclopropenone sensitization with weekly scalp DPC. The clonotype comes from a middle-aged woman with alopecia areata. Some clones in this sample may be carry-over from other donors' samples. This sequence joins TRBV7-2 and TRBJ1-1, with D unresolved. The starting material was whole blood, obtained in connection with sensitization to the hapten diphenylcyclopropenone (DPC). The CDR3 DNA reads as TGTGCCAGCAGCTTAGACTCCTCCACTGAAGCTTTCTTT. Translation: CASSLDSSTEAFF.